A single sample gave rise to the 13 T cell receptor beta chains below, sequenced in a study of T-cell reconstitution after alpha-beta-depleted transplantation in children. Preparing the TCRbeta library involved the use of unique molecular identifiers. MiXCR, run by TCRdb on the PCR reads, gives a single entry per CDR3 protein. The repertoire holds roughly 300,000 distinct CDR3 sequences, with 11% as singletons. The sample consisted of peripheral blood, taken 180 days after TCRalphabeta/CD19-depleted stem cell transplant. The receptors here all came from a male patient aged 2 to 10 who had a stem cell transplant for chronic granulomatous disease, so the T cells may come from the graft donor.

This clonotype was detected many times. V usage is TRBV5-6 and J usage is TRBJ2-7; 9 nucleotides line up with TRBD2. The V and J ends lost 5 bases and 3 bases, in that order; junction bases with no gene match: 6. From germline, CDR1 is SGHDT and CDR2 YYEEEE. This CDR3 is 14 amino acids long. CDR3 DNA sequence: TGTGCCAGCAGATTAGCGGGGGCCCTCTACGAGCAGTACTTC. It codes for CASRLAGALYEQYF.

Only a few counts were recorded for this clonotype. This chain links TRBV4-1 with TRBJ1-2, with a possible D match to TRBD1 (6 bases). Germline V gene data show CDR1 as MGHRA and CDR2 as YSYEKL. V gave up 4 bases and J gave up 5 bases, with 14 bases separating them. The CDR3 sequence is 14 residues long. CDR3 nucleotide sequence: TGCGCCAGCAGCCGCCAAGGGGGGGGGTATGGCTACACCTTC. This encodes CASSRQGGGYGYTF.

The table lists this clonotype with a few counts. The rearrangement uses TRBV7-2 and TRBJ2-3, with 7 nucleotides matching TRBD2. This CDR3 is 21 amino acids long. Unmatched junction bases numbered 22, after V lost 0 bases and J lost 4 bases. Germline V lookup: CDR1 SGHTA, CDR2 FQGNSA. The CDR3 sequence: CASSLANRMWEGLMVSDTQYF. The CDR3 bases are TGTGCCAGCAGCTTAGCGAATAGAATGTGGGAGGGCCTAATGGTATCAGATACGCAGTATTTT.

This clonotype was counted ten times or more. The chain couples TRBV5-5 to TRBJ2-1; no reliable D call. Trimming cost V 0 bases and J 9 bases, with 13 bases left between them. The CDR3 totals 14 residues. CDR1 SGHKS and CDR2 YYEKEE come from the germline V gene (reference sequence). The CDR3 loop reads CASSLEGPWSEQFF. The CDR3 nucleotides are TGTGCCAGCAGCTTGGAAGGGCCTTGGAGTGAGCAGTTCTTC. Full variable domain (missing parts from reference TRBV5-5 and TRBJ2-1): DAGVTQSPTHLIKTRGQQVTLRCSPISGHKSVSWYQQVLGQGPQFIFQYYEKEERGRGNFPDRFSARQFPNYSSELNVNALLLGDSALYLCASSLEGPWSEQFFGPGTRLTVL.

This clonotype was counted many times. The chain has TRBV18 and TRBJ2-5; no clear D gene. The germline V gene has CDR1 KGHSH and CDR2 LQKENI. The ends were cut back, 2 bases at V and 1 base at J, with 5 bases in the middle. CDR3 length equals 13 residues. CDR3 protein: CASSPVSQETQYF. CDR3 nucleotides: TGTGCCAGCTCACCAGTCAGCCAAGAGACCCAGTACTTC.

To note about this clonotype: Its ends do not fully match the called genes, so a read error is possible. V usage is TRBV6-6 and J usage is TRBJ1-4; D possibly corresponds to TRBD1 (6 bases). The CDR3 contains 13 residues. Germline V gene data show CDR1 as MNHNY and CDR2 as SVGAGI (reference sequence). CDR3 bases: TGTGCCAGCCTCAGGGGAAATAATGTAAAACTGTTTTTT. The encoded protein is CASLRGNNVKLFF.

This clonotype was found many times. This rearrangement joins TRBV15 to TRBJ2-1; no clear D. The CDR3 sequence is 12 residues long. Germline V gene sequence: CDR1 LNHNV, CDR2 YYDKDF (reference sequence). Trimming removed 0 bases from V and 6 bases from J, with 3 bases in between. The CDR3 nucleotides are TGTGCCACCAGCAGAGATCCCAATGAGCAGTTCTTC. It codes for CATSRDPNEQFF.

This clonotype was picked up many times. The chain carries TRBV7-2 and TRBJ2-3; D unclear. The germline V and J ends were trimmed by 2 bases and 4 bases, with 4 bases remaining between them. The CDR3 contains 12 residues. Germline CDR1 and CDR2: SGHTA and FQGNSA. The CDR3 bases are TGTGCCAGCAGCTTATGGGCAGATACGCAGTATTTT. This translates into CASSLWADTQYF.

This clonotype was recorded at least ten times. One end of the junction varies from germline; a read error may be responsible. The chain is built from TRBV7-7 and TRBJ2-5; 7 bases are shared with TRBD2. The CDR3 is made up of 16 amino acids. Germline V gene sequence: CDR1 SSHAT, CDR2 FNYEAQ (reference sequence). The chain's CDR3 is CASSLGRGVGTETQYF. In nucleotides, the CDR3 is TGTGCTAGCAGCTTAGGTCGGGGGGTCGGTACGGAGACCCAGTACTTC.

This clonotype has ten or more counts. The rearrangement joins TRBV20-1 to TRBJ1-2; D perhaps matches TRBD1 (6 bases). Looked up from germline, CDR1 is DFQATT and CDR2 is SNEGSKA (reference sequence). This CDR3 has 13 residues. Trimming left V 2 bases short and J 7 bases short, with 14 bases between. This CDR3 is CSARITGQRGYTF. CDR3 coding DNA: TGCAGTGCTAGAATAACAGGGCAGCGTGGCTACACCTTC.

This clonotype occurred many times. The chain couples TRBV5-5 to TRBJ2-7; D unclear. This CDR3 comprises 14 residues. The germline gives CDR1 SGHKS, CDR2 YYEKEE (reference sequence). The V gene lost 4 bases and the J gene lost 4 bases, with 15 bases spanning the gap. The CDR3 loop reads CASSPRRTVYEQYF. DNA for the CDR3: TGTGCCAGCAGCCCAAGACGGACGGTTTACGAGCAGTACTTC.

This clonotype has a handful of counts. As DNA, the CDR3 is TGTGCCAGCAGCTGGGTTATGCCACAAGGCACCGGGGAGCTGTTTTTT. Translating it yields CASSWVMPQGTGELFF. This chain uses TRBV12-3 or TRBV12-4 with TRBJ2-2; D is ambiguous. Deletions cut 6 bases from V and 4 bases from J, with 18 bases between. This CDR3 region has 16 residues.

This clonotype was seen many times. The chain is built from TRBV20-1 and TRBJ2-5; a possible D gene is TRBD1 (6 bases). This CDR3 is 13 amino acids long. Trimming stripped 2 bases from V and 2 bases from J, with 9 bases between. Germline CDR1 is DFQATT and CDR2 is SNEGSKA (reference sequence). The CDR3 protein is CSARRQVQETQYF. The CDR3 DNA follows: TGCAGTGCTAGACGACAGGTACAAGAGACCCAGTACTTC.